These T cell receptor beta chains were read from a single sample in a study of blood T cells in healthy people across ages. One entry per CDR3 protein results from TCRdb running MiXCR on the 5' RACE reads. The data show around 1,600,000 distinct CDR3 sequences, roughly 43% seen once. Sequencing was performed on blood. The receptors were sampled from a woman under 30 in good health. Each CDR3 is given with its conserved first and last residue. A D gene is named only where the DNA matches it firmly. Size is omitted from some rows. Given values are once, few, many or a class for expanded clones.

abundance,d_gene,v_gene,j_gene,CDR3aa,CDR3nt
few,NA,TRBV7-8,TRBJ2-3,CASSLVRSRRSIPVDTQYF,TGTGCCAGCAGCTTAGTCAGGTCGAGGAGATCCATTCCCGTGGATACGCAGTATTTT
NA,NA,TRBV3-1,TRBJ1-3,CASSQGWHGEGNTIYF,TGTGCCAGCAGCCAAGGGTGGCATGGTGAAGGAAACACCATATATTTT
NA,NA,TRBV4-3,TRBJ2-6,CASSQELTDGANVLTF,TGCGCCAGCAGCCAAGAACTCACGGATGGGGCCAACGTCCTGACTTTC
NA,NA,TRBV20-1,TRBJ2-5,CSASSHGGTQYF,TGCAGTGCTAGTTCTCACGGGGGGACCCAGTACTTC
once,TRBD1,TRBV27,TRBJ2-7,CASSLKGAYFYEQYF,TGTGCCAGCAGTCTTAAGGGGGCGTATTTTTACGAGCAGTACTTC
NA,TRBD1,TRBV20-1,TRBJ1-5,CSAHQGAPNQPQHF,TGCAGTGCACATCAGGGGGCGCCTAATCAGCCCCAGCATTTT
NA,NA,TRBV24-1,TRBJ1-5,CATSAGGYQPQHF,TGTGCCACCAGTGCGGGGGGATATCAGCCCCAGCATTTT
few,NA,TRBV24-1,TRBJ2-1,CATSDLLEGRVNEQFF,TGTGCCACCAGTGATTTGCTGGAGGGCCGGGTGAATGAGCAGTTCTTC
few,NA,TRBV29-1,TRBJ1-2,CSVALPIYGYTF,TGCAGCGTTGCTCTCCCTATCTATGGCTACACCTTC
NA,TRBD2,TRBV7-9,TRBJ2-1,CASSPFVGGGLEGEQFF,TGTGCCAGCAGCCCCTTTGTCGGCGGGGGATTAGAGGGTGAGCAGTTCTTC
few,NA,TRBV15,TRBJ2-4,CATSKNRNIQYF,TGTGCCACCAGCAAAAACAGAAACATTCAGTACTTC
few,TRBD1,TRBV28,TRBJ2-7,CASSFATGTYEQYF,TGTGCCAGCAGTTTTGCGACAGGGACCTACGAGCAGTACTTC